The following is a T cell receptor beta chain sequence with its context. Germline assignment: CDR1 SEHNR and CDR2 FQNEAQ (reference sequence). The CDR3 contains 15 residues. V lost 1 base and J lost 2, with 10 bases in between. The source of the sample is a study of beta chain features in type 1 diabetes. TCRB transcripts that were expressed got sequenced, as all of the isolated RNA had been reverse transcribed. Repertoires were generated with immunoSEQ multiplex PCR, while TCRdb's copy carries only in-frame clones and drops some. In the table there are about 220,000 clones, about a tenth of which are singletons.

The sample consisted of central memory CD4+ T cells from blood. The genes are TRBV7-9 and TRBJ2-3; D ambiguous. The clonotype was recovered from a young man in good health. CDR3 nucleotides: TGTGCCAGCAGCTTAGGCGAGCTGTTCACAGATACGCAGTATTTT. Amino acid sequence: CASSLGELFTDTQYF.